The entry that follows covers one T cell receptor beta chain sequence. Its antigen is currently not known. Base-call qualities are not available, and no considerably larger clone is one nucleotide away. The receptor library was made with the immunoSEQ multiplex PCR assay. Held by TCRdb, this immuneACCESS table contains in-frame sequences only and omits some clones. Under half of the omission traces to an unresolved V gene where checked; the cause of the rest is unknown. In all, the sample holds approximately 60,000 clones, and approximately 94% of those were seen once. Less than 4% of the sample comes from the top ten. The CDR3, cysteine through phenylalanine, is 13 amino acids long. Here the CDR3 DNA is all that survives: 39 bases in frame from base 1. The V and J ends are trimmed by 1 base and 3 bases, leaving 7 bases between them. CDR1 and CDR2, looked up from the germline V gene, are SGHAT and FQNNGV.

These data originate in a study of T cell changes during pregnancy in multiple sclerosis (dated by TCRdb to between 2018 and 2021). About the full investigation: The study looked at changes in the T cell repertoire across pregnancy in women with multiple sclerosis.

The sequence is built from TRBV11-2 and TRBJ2-7; the best D guess is TRBD2, with 5 bases matching. This clonotype originated in a female donor with multiple sclerosis, enrolled in a pregnancy study. This specimen consisted of CD8+ T cells from peripheral blood mononuclear cells, obtained in the third trimester of pregnancy. The CDR3 here reads CASSLGGLYEQYF. The sequenced DNA is TGTGCCAGCAGCTTAGGTGGACTCTACGAGCAGTACTTC.